These 20 T cell receptor beta chains originate from one sample sequenced in a study of molecular identifiers for immune sequencing clone quantification. MiXCR, run by TCRdb on the PCR reads, gives a single entry per CDR3 protein. This sample has around 300,000 distinct CDR3 sequences, with 24% found just once. Sequencing was carried out using naive CD8+ T cells from blood, with Jurkat cell RNA spiked in. Subset reported: FACS-sorted CD8+CD4-CCR7+CD45RA+ naive T cells. The receptor set was obtained from a human donor in good health. Some libraries in this study had Jurkat cell RNA spiked in.

The V gene is TRBV7-9, the J gene TRBJ1-2; D is undetermined. CDR3 length: 15 amino acids. Trimming removed 5 bases at V and 0 bases at J, with 13 bases between. CDR1 is SEHNR and CDR2 is FQNEAQ in the germline V gene (reference sequence). The CDR3 loop reads CASSPIERANYGYTF. In nucleotides, the CDR3 is TGTGCCAGCAGCCCCATCGAGCGAGCTAACTATGGCTACACCTTC.

This clonotype has a count of ten or more. The V gene is TRBV6-5, the J gene TRBJ2-5; the D is unclear. Per germline, CDR1 MNHEY and CDR2 SVGAGI. V dropped 0 bases and J dropped 1 base, with 6 bases sitting between them. The CDR3 spans 14 residues. The CDR3 region is CASSYSAAQETQYF. CDR3 in DNA: TGTGCCAGCAGTTACTCGGCGGCCCAAGAGACCCAGTACTTC.

Concerning this clonotype: This may arise from a read error, as a much more abundant clone is one base away. V and J are TRBV5-1 and TRBJ2-7; 7 positions match TRBD1. The ends lost 5 bases at V and 2 bases at J; junction bases unmatched: 13. CDR3 length: 16 amino acids. From germline, CDR1 is SGHRS and CDR2 YFSETQ. CDR3 sequence (DNA): TGCGCCAGCAGTGGGGTAGGGGACAGTGACCCCTACGAGCAGTACTTC. This codes for CASSGVGDSDPYEQYF.

The chain carries TRBV3-1 and TRBJ1-1; 7 bases line up with TRBD1. Germline V gene lookup returns CDR1 LGHDT and CDR2 YNNKEL (reference sequence). The junction had 5 bases not matched to a gene; V was cut back by 0 bases and J by 1 base. This CDR3 contains 16 residues. In DNA form, the CDR3 reads TGTGCCAGCAGCCAAGATCCGGGACAGCGGAACACTGAAGCTTTCTTT. Amino acid sequence: CASSQDPGQRNTEAFF.

There are a few counts of this clonotype. The chain employs TRBV6-6 and TRBJ2-7; TRBD1 is a possible D gene (5 bases). The length of the CDR3 is 19 residues. The V gene lost 2 bases and the J gene lost 0 bases, with 23 bases spanning the gap. Per germline, CDR1 MNHNY and CDR2 SVGAGI (reference sequence). The CDR3 region is CASSYAFNIYRSFSYEQYF. DNA for the CDR3: TGTGCCAGCAGTTACGCCTTTAACATATACAGGAGCTTCTCCTACGAGCAGTACTTC.

Notes on this clonotype: Germline and junction disagree at one end, which may indicate a read error. J is TRBJ1-1 and V is TRBV4-1; D ambiguous. Germline V gives CDR1 MGHRA, CDR2 YSYEKL. The CDR3 is made up of 15 amino acids. The CDR3 protein is CAGSQDPGLNTEAFF. The CDR3 coding sequence is TGCGCCGGCAGCCAAGATCCGGGATTAAACACTGAAGCTTTCTTT.

The chain is built from TRBV4-3 and TRBJ2-1, with D perhaps matching TRBD2 (5 bases). In germline, CDR1 is LGHNA, CDR2 YSLEER. Trimming took off 3 bases at V and 5 bases at J, with 8 bases between the two ends. CDR3 length: 13 amino acids. Here the CDR3 DNA reads TGCGCCAGCAGCCAGGGGAGAGACAATGAGCAGTTCTTC. This gives the protein CASSQGRDNEQFF.

This clonotype was observed a few times. The genes are TRBV28 and TRBJ2-3; possibly TRBD1 for D (5 bases). The CDR3 is 14 amino acids. Germline V gives CDR1 MDHEN, CDR2 SYDVKM. V lost 4 bases and J lost 4, with 12 bases in between. The CDR3 region is CASSSGLVADTQYF. In DNA, the CDR3 is TGTGCCAGCAGTTCAGGGCTAGTAGCAGATACGCAGTATTTT.

This clonotype was detected a few times. The chain carries TRBV4-1 and TRBJ1-1; D is ambiguous. The CDR3 consists of 14 residues. V gave up 1 base and J gave up 4 bases, with 10 bases separating them. Germline values: CDR1 MGHRA, CDR2 YSYEKL. CDR3 DNA: TGCGCCAGCAGCCAAGGGCTCTTTGGCACTGAAGCTTTCTTT. Its protein is CASSQGLFGTEAFF.

This clonotype came up a few times. The V and J genes are TRBV29-1 and TRBJ2-3; D gene ambiguous. The germline V and J ends were trimmed by 2 bases and 0 bases, with 9 bases remaining between them. The CDR3 consists of 14 residues. The germline V gene has CDR1 SQVTM and CDR2 ANQGSEA. The CDR3 DNA follows: TGCAGCGTTGAACGAGACTTTAGCACAGATACGCAGTATTTT. Encoded protein: CSVERDFSTDTQYF.

In this sample, this clonotype turned up a few times. This rearrangement joins TRBV3-1 to TRBJ2-5; 8 bases line up with TRBD2. The CDR3 consists of 17 residues. CDR1 LGHDT and CDR2 YNNKEL come from the germline V gene (reference sequence). V lost 5 bases and J lost 1; bases outside the gene matches: 12. The CDR3 loop reads CASSVTYSGELQETQYF. The CDR3, as DNA: TGTGCCAGCAGCGTAACCTATAGCGGGGAACTCCAAGAGACCCAGTACTTC.

This clonotype appeared a single time. The missing conserved phenylalanine or tryptophan at the end of this CDR3 makes a read error likely. V usage is TRBV6-5 and J usage is TRBJ1-5, with D uncertain. The V gene lost 0 bases and the J gene lost 5 bases, with 8 bases spanning the gap. Germline V CDR1 and CDR2: MNHEY, SVGAGI. The CDR3 totals 14 residues. As DNA, the CDR3 is TGTGCCAGCAGTTACTCGGACGGCCATCAGCCCCAGCATGCT. This sequence encodes CASSYSDGHQPQHA.

The V call is TRBV6-2 or TRBV6-3, the J call TRBJ1-1, with D perhaps matching TRBD1 (5 bases). Germline CDR1 reads MNHEY; CDR2 reads SVGEGT. The CDR3 spans 18 residues. V lost 6 bases and J lost 1, with 24 bases in between. The CDR3 DNA sequence: TGTGCCAGCAGCCGTGACAGAGGGTCAAGGGGATCGAACACTGAAGCTTTCTTT. Residues: CASSRDRGSRGSNTEAFF.

This clonotype has only a few counts. The CDR3 spells CASSLAGSGGYIYGYTF. CDR3 bases: TGTGCCAGCAGCTTAGCTGGGTCAGGGGGCTACATCTATGGCTACACCTTC. The rearrangement uses TRBV7-9 and TRBJ1-2; TRBD1 agrees at 8 bases. Unmatched junction bases numbered 10, after V lost 0 bases and J lost 4 bases. CDR1 is SEHNR, CDR2 FQNEAQ, per germline (reference sequence). The CDR3 has 17 amino acids. The full variable domain, with the rest looked up from reference TRBV7-9 and TRBJ1-2, is DTGVSQNPRHKITKRGQNVTFRCDPISEHNRLYWYRQTLGQGPEFLTYFQNEAQLEKSRLLSDRFSAERPKGSFSTLEIQRTEQGDSAMYLCASSLAGSGGYIYGYTFGSGTRLTVV.

The chain combines TRBV12-3 or TRBV12-4 with TRBJ2-3; TRBD1 aligns across 7 bases. V was pared by 7 bases and J by 7 bases, with 11 bases of the junction left unmatched. The CDR3 has 14 amino acids. The CDR3 DNA follows: TGTGCCAGCACCTACAGGGGACATACAAATACGCAGTATTTT. Its protein is CASTYRGHTNTQYF.

As for this clonotype: Just one base apart from a much larger clone, this may be a read error. V is TRBV6-5 and J is TRBJ2-7; the D gene is possibly TRBD2 (6 bases). This CDR3 is 13 amino acids long. From germline, CDR1 is MNHEY and CDR2 SVGAGI. CDR3 nucleotide sequence: TGTGCCGGCAGTTACTTCGCGGGGCCCGAGCAGTACTTC. As protein: CAGSYFAGPEQYF.

This clonotype was seen a handful of times. The chain has TRBV7-2 and TRBJ2-3, with no clear D. CDR1 and CDR2 (germline): SGHTA, FQGNSA. V was trimmed by 1 base and J by 2 bases, leaving 10 bases between them. The CDR3 has 15 amino acids. CDR3 sequence: CASSLDPTPTDTQYF. DNA of the CDR3: TGTGCCAGCAGCTTAGACCCTACCCCCACAGATACGCAGTATTTT. The whole variable domain, remainder taken from reference TRBV7-2 and TRBJ2-3, is GAGVSQSPSNKVTEKGKDVELRCDPISGHTALYWYRQSLGQGLEFLIYFQGNSAPDKSGLPSDRFSAERTGGSVSTLTIQRTQQEDSAVYLCASSLDPTPTDTQYFGPGTRLTVL.

This clonotype was seen repeatedly, ten times or more. This chain joins TRBV7-9 and TRBJ2-7; TRBD2 aligns across 7 bases. After removal of 5 bases from V and 3 bases from J, the junction contained 10 bases not matched to a gene. Germline CDR1 SEHNR, CDR2 FQNEAQ (reference sequence). CDR3 length: 15 amino acids. The CDR3, as DNA: TGTGCCAGCAGCGAAAGAAGCGGGACTGGCTACGAGCAGTACTTC. As protein: CASSERSGTGYEQYF.

The sample holds one count of this clonotype. A clone one base away is much larger, so this may be a read error. The J gene is TRBJ2-1, the V gene TRBV30, with 12 bases fitting TRBD2. This CDR3 is 12 amino acids long. Per germline, CDR1 GTSNPN and CDR2 SVGIG (reference sequence). The CDR3 DNA reads as TGTGCCTGGAGCCTAGCGGGGGGGCTGGAGTTATTC. Translating it yields CAWSLAGGLELF.

This clonotype was observed many times. The chain is built from TRBV7-8 and TRBJ1-5, with D tentatively TRBD1 (5 bases). With 1 base removed from V and 0 bases from J, the gap between germline ends came to 13 bases. The germline V gene encodes CDR1 SGHVS and CDR2 FQNEAQ. This CDR3 spans 17 amino acids. The CDR3 protein is CASSLEPIGHSNQPQHF. CDR3 DNA: TGTGCCAGCAGCTTAGAACCGATAGGACATAGCAATCAGCCCCAGCATTTT.